This is a list of T cell receptor beta chains from one sample in a study of blood T cell repertoires in COVID-19. Data came from immunoSEQ multiplex PCR; TCRdb stores just in-frame clones and leaves some out. The data hold under 450,000 clones, with roughly four fifths observed a single time. Sequenced input: PBMCs or T cells enriched from blood (not recorded which). All receptors derive from a woman aged 45 to 65 who had recovered from COVID-19. The CDR3 runs from the conserved cysteine through the conserved F or W. D genes are given only for firm matches. Rows may omit the clone size; those that give it use once, few, many or a size class.

cdr3_aa: CSVERENTGELFF
cdr3_nt: TGCAGCGTTGAGAGGGAAAACACCGGGGAGCTGTTTTTT
v_call: TRBV29-1
d_call: -
clone_size: -
j_call: TRBJ2-2

cdr3_aa: CARTQGSPLLNIQYF
cdr3_nt: TGTGCCAGAACTCAGGGCTCCCCCTTATTAAACATTCAGTACTTC
v_call: TRBV19
d_call: -
clone_size: many
j_call: TRBJ2-4

cdr3_aa: CASSFGLAGGPWNEQFF
cdr3_nt: TGTGCCAGCAGCTTCGGACTAGCGGGGGGGCCGTGGAATGAGCAGTTCTTC
v_call: TRBV7-3
d_call: TRBD2
clone_size: -
j_call: TRBJ2-1

cdr3_aa: CASSSLRPINTGELFF
cdr3_nt: TGTGCCAGCAGCTCTTTGAGGCCGATTAACACCGGGGAGCTGTTTTTT
v_call: TRBV11-3
d_call: -
clone_size: -
j_call: TRBJ2-2

cdr3_aa: CASSLRPPSGSSTDTQYF
cdr3_nt: TGTGCCAGCAGCTTGCGTCCCCCTAGCGGGTCTAGCACAGATACGCAGTATTTT
v_call: TRBV5-4
d_call: TRBD2
clone_size: -
j_call: TRBJ2-3

cdr3_aa: CASSLAEVLFSEQYF
cdr3_nt: TGTGCCAGCAGCTTAGCGGAGGTACTCTTCTCAGAGCAGTACTTC
v_call: TRBV7-9
d_call: -
clone_size: -
j_call: TRBJ2-7

cdr3_aa: CASSFREVRADTQYF
cdr3_nt: TGTGCCAGCAGCTTTAGGGAGGTACGCGCAGATACGCAGTATTTT
v_call: TRBV7-9
d_call: -
clone_size: -
j_call: TRBJ2-3

cdr3_aa: CASSLQGAWETQYF
cdr3_nt: TGCGCCAGCAGCTTGCAAGGGGCTTGGGAGACCCAGTACTTC
v_call: TRBV5-1
d_call: -
clone_size: -
j_call: TRBJ2-5

cdr3_aa: CASSPPGSSGAFF
cdr3_nt: TGTGCCAGCAGTCCCCCCGGGTCCAGTGGGGCTTTCTTT
v_call: TRBV12-3/TRBV12-4
d_call: -
clone_size: -
j_call: TRBJ1-1

cdr3_aa: CSASGTSGSHEQFF
cdr3_nt: TGCAGTGCCAGTGGGACTAGCGGGAGTCATGAGCAGTTCTTC
v_call: TRBV20-1
d_call: TRBD2
clone_size: -
j_call: TRBJ2-1

cdr3_aa: CASSPGQGYGYTF
cdr3_nt: TGTGCCAGCAGTCCTGGACAAGGGTATGGCTACACCTTC
v_call: TRBV7-9
d_call: -
clone_size: -
j_call: TRBJ1-2

cdr3_aa: CASSLEAPRGLPGELFF
cdr3_nt: TGCGCCAGCAGCTTGGAGGCCCCCAGGGGGCTTCCCGGGGAGCTGTTTTTT
v_call: TRBV5-1
d_call: TRBD1
clone_size: -
j_call: TRBJ2-2

cdr3_aa: CASSWGQGGGYEQYF
cdr3_nt: TGCGCCAGCAGCTGGGGACAGGGTGGGGGCTACGAGCAGTACTTC
v_call: TRBV5-1
d_call: TRBD1
clone_size: once
j_call: TRBJ2-7

cdr3_aa: CASSTENEAFF
cdr3_nt: TGTGCCAGCAGTACGGAGAATGAAGCTTTCTTT
v_call: TRBV12-3/TRBV12-4
d_call: -
clone_size: -
j_call: TRBJ1-1

cdr3_aa: CASSGHGGTEAFF
cdr3_nt: TGTGCCAGCAGCGGGCACGGGGGCACTGAAGCTTTCTTT
v_call: TRBV9
d_call: -
clone_size: -
j_call: TRBJ1-1

cdr3_aa: CAWSRGQIDEKLFF
cdr3_nt: TGTGCCTGGAGCCGGGGACAGATAGATGAAAAACTGTTTTTT
v_call: TRBV30
d_call: TRBD1
clone_size: -
j_call: TRBJ1-4

cdr3_aa: CASASSGGPGYTF
cdr3_nt: TGCGCCAGCGCATCCTCGGGGGGGCCCGGCTACACCTTC
v_call: TRBV5-1
d_call: -
clone_size: -
j_call: TRBJ1-2

cdr3_aa: CASTLAGGTDTQYF
cdr3_nt: TGTGCCAGTACCCTAGCGGGGGGCACAGATACGCAGTATTTT
v_call: TRBV19
d_call: TRBD2
clone_size: -
j_call: TRBJ2-3

cdr3_aa: CASSSTGGITDTQYF
cdr3_nt: TGTGCCAGCAGTTCTACAGGGGGGATCACAGATACGCAGTATTTT
v_call: TRBV11-2
d_call: TRBD1
clone_size: -
j_call: TRBJ2-3

cdr3_aa: CASSPMGQDPYEQYF
cdr3_nt: TGCGCCAGCAGCCCAATGGGACAGGACCCCTACGAGCAGTACTTC
v_call: TRBV4-3
d_call: TRBD1
clone_size: -
j_call: TRBJ2-7

cdr3_aa: CASSSDRPVTGELFF
cdr3_nt: TGTGCCAGTAGTTCCGACAGGCCGGTGACCGGGGAGCTGTTTTTT
v_call: TRBV19
d_call: -
clone_size: -
j_call: TRBJ2-2

cdr3_aa: CASSLVGRVLGTEAFF
cdr3_nt: TGCGCCAGCAGCTTGGTTGGCAGGGTCTTGGGGACTGAAGCTTTCTTT
v_call: TRBV5-1
d_call: -
clone_size: -
j_call: TRBJ1-1

cdr3_aa: CASSPGWENIQYF
cdr3_nt: TGTGCCAGCAGCCCAGGGTGGGAAAACATTCAGTACTTC
v_call: TRBV7-2
d_call: -
clone_size: once
j_call: TRBJ2-4

cdr3_aa: CASSYSPRSYGYTF
cdr3_nt: TGTGCCAGCAGTTACAGTCCGCGCTCCTATGGCTACACCTTC
v_call: TRBV6-5
d_call: -
clone_size: few
j_call: TRBJ1-2

cdr3_aa: CASSRQGAPVGYTF
cdr3_nt: TGTGCCAGCAGTAGACAGGGGGCGCCGGTCGGCTACACCTTC
v_call: TRBV3-1/TRBV3-2
d_call: TRBD1
clone_size: -
j_call: TRBJ1-2

cdr3_aa: CATSDLDSDQPQHF
cdr3_nt: TGTGCCACCAGTGATTTGGACAGTGATCAGCCCCAGCATTTT
v_call: TRBV24-1
d_call: -
clone_size: -
j_call: TRBJ1-5

cdr3_aa: CASSPVKTDGPEAFF
cdr3_nt: TGTGCCAGCAGCCCCGTCAAGACAGATGGACCTGAAGCTTTCTTT
v_call: TRBV11-3
d_call: -
clone_size: -
j_call: TRBJ1-1

cdr3_aa: CASSFQGRYEQYF
cdr3_nt: TGTGCCAGCAGTTTTCAGGGCCGATACGAGCAGTACTTC
v_call: TRBV12-3/TRBV12-4
d_call: -
clone_size: -
j_call: TRBJ2-7

cdr3_aa: CASRRAGGSNTEAFF
cdr3_nt: TGTGCCAGCAGAAGGGCAGGGGGATCGAACACTGAAGCTTTCTTT
v_call: TRBV2
d_call: TRBD1
clone_size: -
j_call: TRBJ1-1

cdr3_aa: CSSAGVVVDEQFF
cdr3_nt: TGCAGCTCTGCGGGGGTGGTGGTGGATGAGCAGTTCTTC
v_call: TRBV29-1
d_call: TRBD2
clone_size: -
j_call: TRBJ2-1

cdr3_aa: CASSSTGNEQYF
cdr3_nt: TGTGCCAGCAGCTCGACAGGGAACGAGCAGTACTTC
v_call: TRBV7-9
d_call: TRBD1
clone_size: -
j_call: TRBJ2-7

cdr3_aa: CASSVVPNYGYTF
cdr3_nt: TGTGCCAGCAGCGTAGTCCCGAACTATGGCTACACCTTC
v_call: TRBV9
d_call: -
clone_size: once
j_call: TRBJ1-2

cdr3_aa: CASRWDRGSYEQYF
cdr3_nt: TGTGCCAGTAGATGGGACAGGGGTTCCTACGAGCAGTACTTC
v_call: TRBV19
d_call: TRBD1
clone_size: -
j_call: TRBJ2-7

cdr3_aa: CASSLRASGTTDTQYF
cdr3_nt: TGCGCCAGCAGCTTGCGGGCTAGCGGTACCACAGATACGCAGTATTTT
v_call: TRBV5-1
d_call: TRBD2
clone_size: -
j_call: TRBJ2-3

cdr3_aa: CASSQTGGKAFF
cdr3_nt: TGTGCCAGCAGCCAGACAGGGGGGAAAGCTTTCTTT
v_call: TRBV14
d_call: TRBD1
clone_size: once
j_call: TRBJ1-1

cdr3_aa: CSVEDLRGTVYEQYF
cdr3_nt: TGCAGCGTTGAAGATCTGCGCGGGACTGTTTACGAGCAGTACTTC
v_call: TRBV29-1
d_call: -
clone_size: few
j_call: TRBJ2-7

cdr3_aa: CASSVLASGGGDTQYF
cdr3_nt: TGTGCCAGCAGTGTCCTAGCTAGCGGTGGGGGGGATACGCAGTATTTT
v_call: TRBV2
d_call: TRBD2
clone_size: once
j_call: TRBJ2-3

cdr3_aa: CAISDRRTGNYEQYF
cdr3_nt: TGTGCCATCAGTGATCGACGGACAGGAAACTACGAGCAGTACTTC
v_call: TRBV10-3
d_call: TRBD1
clone_size: -
j_call: TRBJ2-7

cdr3_aa: CASRKQGAANYGYTF
cdr3_nt: TGTGCCAGCAGGAAGCAGGGGGCGGCTAACTATGGCTACACCTTC
v_call: TRBV27
d_call: TRBD1
clone_size: -
j_call: TRBJ1-2

cdr3_aa: CAWSILSNTGELFF
cdr3_nt: TGTGCCTGGAGTATTCTCTCGAACACCGGGGAGCTGTTTTTT
v_call: TRBV30
d_call: -
clone_size: -
j_call: TRBJ2-2

cdr3_aa: CASSPLTGYEQYF
cdr3_nt: TGTGCCAGCAGCCCCCTCACGGGCTACGAGCAGTACTTC
v_call: TRBV9
d_call: -
clone_size: -
j_call: TRBJ2-7

cdr3_aa: CASSFRDPGSTGELFF
cdr3_nt: TGCGCCAGCAGCTTCCGGGACCCCGGGAGTACCGGGGAGCTGTTTTTT
v_call: TRBV5-1
d_call: -
clone_size: -
j_call: TRBJ2-2

cdr3_aa: CASSDEGGVWYGYTF
cdr3_nt: TGTGCCAGCAGTGATGAGGGGGGGGTGTGGTATGGCTACACCTTC
v_call: TRBV6-1
d_call: -
clone_size: -
j_call: TRBJ1-2

cdr3_aa: CASSQRAETVRSPLHF
cdr3_nt: TGCGCCAGCAGCCAAAGAGCGGAGACTGTGCGGTCACCCCTCCACTTT
v_call: TRBV4-3
d_call: -
clone_size: -
j_call: TRBJ1-6